Shown below are 10 T cell receptor beta chains from a single sample sequenced in a study of shared clonotypes between healthy human individuals. Sequencing used immunoSEQ multiplex PCR; TCRdb keeps in-frame clones, though not all of them. The data contain some 2,100,000 clones, approximately 96% of them seen just once; the ten biggest clones take up 0.13%. The sample taken for sequencing was naive CD4+ T cells sorted from blood. Subset described: CD45RA+ positively selected. These receptor sequences come from a man aged 18 to 30 in good health.

This clone was counted a single time. The genes are TRBV7-8 and TRBJ1-5; perhaps TRBD1 as D (5 bases). V lost 3 bases to trimming and J lost 0 bases, with 9 bases between them. The CDR3 runs 15 residues. Germline assignment: CDR1 SGHVS and CDR2 FQNEAQ. The CDR3 here is CASSFGGFSNQPQHF. CDR3 nucleotide sequence: TGTGCCAGCAGCTTTGGGGGGTTTAGCAATCAGCCCCAGCATTTT.

The chain carries TRBV9 and TRBJ1-1, with 7 positions matching TRBD1. The trim removed 4 bases at V and 10 bases at J, leaving 7 bases unmatched. The germline gives CDR1 SGDLS, CDR2 YYNGEE. The CDR3 contains 12 residues. The CDR3 here is CASSQGGPRAFF. CDR3 coding DNA: TGTGCCAGCAGCCAGGGGGGACCGAGAGCTTTCTTT. The full variable domain, with the rest looked up from reference TRBV9 and TRBJ1-1, is DSGVTQTPKHLITATGQRVTLRCSPRSGDLSVYWYQQSLDQGLQFLIQYYNGEERAKGNILERFSAQQFPDLHSELNLSSLELGDSALYFCASSQGGPRAFFGQGTRLTVV.

The chain joins TRBV25-1 to TRBJ1-3, with D perhaps matching TRBD1 (6 bases). Germline CDR1 reads MGHDK; CDR2 reads SYGVNS. Trimming removed 3 bases at V and 6 bases at J, with 9 bases between. The CDR3 runs 13 residues. This chain's CDR3 is CASSDPGENTIYF. The CDR3 DNA reads TGTGCCAGCAGTGATCCAGGGGAAAACACCATATATTTT.

The chain joins TRBV5-1 to TRBJ2-1, with 8 bases identical to TRBD2. The CDR3 consists of 16 residues. Germline trimming cut 1 base from V and 0 bases from J; bases unmatched to any gene: 3. CDR1 and CDR2 from the germline V gene are SGHRS and YFSETQ. CDR3 sequence (DNA): TGCGCCAGCAGCTTGTCCAGCGGGGGCTCCTACAATGAGCAGTTCTTC. Translating gives CASSLSSGGSYNEQFF.

The chain links TRBV6-6 to TRBJ2-2; 7 nucleotides line up with TRBD1. CDR3 length equals 15 residues. Germline CDR1 is MNHNY and CDR2 is SVGAGI (reference sequence). The J segment lost 0 bases and the V segment lost 8 bases, leaving 6 bases of the junction unmatched. The CDR3, as DNA: TGTGCCAGCCTGTCCGGGACAGCGAACACCGGGGAGCTGTTTTTT. It translates to CASLSGTANTGELFF.

CDR3 amino acids: CASSDRGLAGSTDTQYF. CDR3 sequence (DNA): TGTGCCAGTAGTGACCGAGGACTAGCGGGCTCCACAGATACGCAGTATTTT. The chain is built from TRBV19 and TRBJ2-3, with 11 bases matching TRBD2. The length of the CDR3 is 17 residues. With V trimmed by 5 bases and J by 2 bases, 9 bases remained unmatched. Per the germline V gene, CDR1 is LNHDA and CDR2 is SQIVND (reference sequence). Looking up the rest from reference TRBV19 and TRBJ2-3 gives the full variable domain: DGGITQSPKYLFRKEGQNVTLSCEQNLNHDAMYWYRQDPGQGLRLIYYSQIVNDFQKGDIAEGYSVSREKKESFPLTVTSAQKNPTAFYLCASSDRGLAGSTDTQYFGPGTRLTVL.

The chain joins TRBV7-9 to TRBJ2-3; the match to TRBD2 covers 8 bases. Per the germline V gene, CDR1 is SEHNR and CDR2 is FQNEAQ (reference sequence). The CDR3 consists of 15 residues. Losses at the gene ends were 6 bases for V and 5 bases for J; bases not matched to a gene: 10. CDR3 residues: CASSSTSEKGDTQYF. Here the CDR3 DNA reads TGTGCCAGCAGTTCGACTAGCGAAAAGGGAGATACGCAGTATTTT.

V and J are TRBV30 and TRBJ1-1, with D uncertain. Germline loops: CDR1 GTSNPN, CDR2 SVGIG (reference sequence). This CDR3 is built from 13 residues. The ends were cut back, 3 bases at V and 1 base at J, with 9 bases in the middle. CDR3 region: CAWSAGRNTEAFF. The CDR3 DNA reads as TGTGCCTGGAGCGCCGGGCGGAACACTGAAGCTTTCTTT.

The chain has TRBV30 and TRBJ1-6, with D possibly matching TRBD1 (5 bases). The V gene lost 5 bases and the J gene lost 10 bases, with 12 bases spanning the gap. The CDR3 totals 12 residues. The germline CDR1 and CDR2 sequences are GTSNPN and SVGIG (reference sequence). The CDR3 loop is CAWGEGQSPLHF. CDR3 DNA: TGTGCCTGGGGGGAGGGGCAATCACCCCTCCACTTT.

The V and J genes are TRBV4-1 and TRBJ2-3; D is uncertain. V lost 0 bases and J 4 bases, leaving 14 bases between the germline ends. CDR3 length: 16 amino acids. CDR1 and CDR2 (germline): MGHRA, YSYEKL. The CDR3: CASSQEKVGFPDTQYF. The CDR3 DNA is TGCGCCAGCAGCCAAGAAAAGGTCGGCTTCCCAGATACGCAGTATTTT.